The 17 T cell receptor beta chains below come from one sample, sequenced in a study of shared clonotypes between healthy human individuals. TCRdb's copy holds only in-frame clones and misses some; the assay was immunoSEQ multiplex PCR. Here the sample spans some 2.1 million clones, 85% to 95% being singletons. Sequenced material: naive CD4+ T cells sorted from blood. Subset of the sample: CD45RA+ positively selected. These receptor sequences come from a man aged 18-30 years in good health.

This chain connects TRBV9 to TRBJ2-5, with 14 positions matching TRBD2. Germline CDR1 is SGDLS and CDR2 is YYNGEE. The V and J ends lost 3 bases and 5 bases, in that order; junction bases with no gene match: 3. This CDR3 spans 15 amino acids. This CDR3 reads CASSGGLAGGETQYF. CDR3 sequence (DNA): TGTGCCAGCAGCGGCGGACTAGCGGGAGGTGAGACCCAGTACTTC.

In its sample, this clone was seen once. V is TRBV15 and J is TRBJ2-7; 7 nucleotides align to TRBD2. The V and J ends lost 0 bases and 4 bases, in that order; junction bases with no gene match: 21. The germline V gene has CDR1 LNHNV and CDR2 YYDKDF (reference sequence). The CDR3 length is 20 residues. CDR3: CATSRDRDWGAGPHRYEQYF. As DNA, the CDR3 is TGTGCCACCAGCAGAGACAGGGATTGGGGAGCGGGACCACATCGGTACGAGCAGTACTTC.

This clone was recorded once. This chain joins TRBV6-1 and TRBJ1-4; D gene uncertain. V was clipped by 0 bases and J by 6 bases, with 11 bases between them. This CDR3 contains 15 residues. Germline CDR1 and CDR2: MNHNS and SASEGT. This CDR3 reads CASSEAAVGYEKLFF. CDR3 sequence (DNA): TGTGCCAGCAGTGAAGCTGCAGTGGGATATGAAAAACTGTTTTTT.

V and J are TRBV27 and TRBJ1-1, with D hard to call. Germline V gene data show CDR1 as MNHEY and CDR2 as SMNVEV (reference sequence). This CDR3 comprises 15 residues. The V end was cut by 8 bases, the J end by 0 bases, with 16 bases between. CDR3: CASYSLPGMNTEAFF. The CDR3 region has the DNA TGTGCCAGCTATTCTCTCCCGGGGATGAACACTGAAGCTTTCTTT.

The genes are TRBV18 and TRBJ2-7; D remains unclear. The CDR3 totals 14 residues. Per germline, CDR1 KGHSH and CDR2 LQKENI. V dropped 2 bases and J dropped 1 base, with 9 bases sitting between them. The CDR3 nucleotides read TGTGCCAGCTCACCAAAAGTTTCATCCTACGAGCAGTACTTC. The encoded protein is CASSPKVSSYEQYF. The full variable domain, in which reference TRBV18 and TRBJ2-7 provide the parts outside the CDR3, is NAGVMQNPRHLVRRRGQEARLRCSPMKGHSHVYWYRQLPEEGLKFMVYLQKENIIDESGMPKERFSAEFPKEGPSILRIQQVVRGDSAAYFCASSPKVSSYEQYFGPGTRLTVT.

This clone was found once. The chain has TRBV7-9 and TRBJ2-3, with D possibly TRBD2 on 6 matching bases. CDR1 is SEHNR, CDR2 FQNEAQ, per germline (reference sequence). This CDR3 region has 15 residues. With 4 bases removed from V and 1 base from J, the gap between germline ends came to 12 bases. CDR3 residues: CASSSGTLRTDTQYF. CDR3 DNA: TGTGCCAGCAGCTCCGGGACTCTTCGCACAGATACGCAGTATTTT.

The chain employs TRBV5-4 and TRBJ1-3; 8 bases are a match to TRBD1. This CDR3 has 16 amino acids. V shed 4 bases, J shed 2 bases, and the junction held 8 bases outside the gene matches. Germline V lookup: CDR1 SGHNT, CDR2 YYREEE (reference sequence). CDR3 in amino acids: CASSPQTGVTGNTIYF. The CDR3 nucleotides are TGTGCCAGCAGCCCCCAGACAGGGGTAACTGGAAACACCATATATTTT.

The chain has TRBV4-3 and TRBJ2-3; no reliable D call. Germline-derived CDR1 and CDR2 are LGHNA and YSLEER. Trimming stripped 1 base from V and 6 bases from J, with 17 bases between. This CDR3 has 16 amino acids. CDR3 loop: CASSQVTYTKMDTQYF. The CDR3, as DNA: TGCGCCAGCAGCCAAGTAACCTACACAAAAATGGATACGCAGTATTTT.

V usage is TRBV28 and J usage is TRBJ2-7; the match to TRBD1 covers 7 bases. The CDR3 loop spans 14 amino acids. Germline V CDR1 and CDR2: MDHEN, SYDVKM. The V segment lost 7 bases and the J segment 3 bases; nucleotides outside the gene matches: 9. The CDR3 is CASTPGQLVYEQYF. CDR3 DNA: TGTGCCAGCACCCCGGGACAGCTAGTCTACGAGCAGTACTTC.

The chain links TRBV28 to TRBJ1-6, with a weak D call TRBD1 (5 bases). V gave up 5 bases and J gave up 7 bases, with 12 bases separating them. Germline lookup yields CDR1 MDHEN and CDR2 SYDVKM. CDR3 length: 14 residues. The CDR3 is CASSTGGVNSPLHF. The CDR3, as DNA: TGTGCCAGCAGTACCGGGGGAGTAAATTCACCCCTCCACTTT.

The chain combines TRBV19 with TRBJ1-5, with D perhaps TRBD1 (6 bases). The V and J ends lost 2 bases and 7 bases respectively, with 12 bases between them. The CDR3 runs to 14 residues. Germline CDR1 and CDR2: LNHDA and SQIVND (reference sequence). The CDR3 region is CASSIQGSGQPQHF. CDR3 DNA sequence: TGTGCCAGTAGTATACAGGGGTCCGGGCAGCCCCAGCATTTT.

The chain has TRBV10-3 and TRBJ2-3, with a possible D match to TRBD2 (6 bases). Trimming pared 2 bases from V and 6 bases from J, leaving 9 bases between. The V gene's germline CDR1 is ENHRY and CDR2 SYGVKD. The length of the CDR3 is 13 residues. The DNA for the CDR3 is TGTGCCATCAGTGAGGGCGGGGAGGATACGCAGTATTTT. Protein: CAISEGGEDTQYF.

This clone was seen a single time. The chain couples TRBV7-9 to TRBJ1-1; maybe TRBD1 (5 bases). The germline V gene has CDR1 SEHNR and CDR2 FQNEAQ (reference sequence). The germline V and J ends were trimmed by 4 bases and 2 bases, with 11 bases remaining between them. This CDR3 contains 14 residues. The CDR3 DNA is TGTGCCAGCAGCTCTATGACAGATAACACTGAAGCTTTCTTT. Translated: CASSSMTDNTEAFF.

The chain couples TRBV7-2 to TRBJ1-1, with a tentative D call TRBD1 (6 bases). Between the trimmed V and J ends, which lost 7 bases and 4 bases, there was a span of 16 bases. Germline lookup yields CDR1 SGHTA and CDR2 FQGNSA. This CDR3 comprises 14 residues. CDR3 region: CASTLTGTSTEAFF. Written as DNA, the CDR3 is TGTGCCAGCACGTTAACAGGGACGAGCACTGAAGCTTTCTTT.

The rearrangement uses TRBV6-5 and TRBJ2-7; D gene ambiguous. V was shortened by 0 bases and J by 1 base, with 10 bases between the two germline ends. This CDR3 contains 15 residues. Germline loops: CDR1 MNHEY, CDR2 SVGAGI. CDR3 region: CASSYSQAVSYEQYF. The CDR3 DNA reads as TGTGCCAGCAGTTACTCGCAGGCGGTTTCCTACGAGCAGTACTTC.

V and J are TRBV28 and TRBJ1-1; D is possibly TRBD1 (6 bases). The CDR3 consists of 15 residues. Germline V CDR1 and CDR2: MDHEN, SYDVKM. Deletions cut 4 bases from V and 2 bases from J, with 14 bases between. The CDR3 here is CASSWGGQTNTEAFF. Here the CDR3 DNA reads TGTGCCAGCAGTTGGGGGGGACAAACAAACACTGAAGCTTTCTTT. The whole variable domain, remainder taken from reference TRBV28 and TRBJ1-1, is DVKVTQSSRYLVKRTGEKVFLECVQDMDHENMFWYRQDPGLGLRLIYFSYDVKMKEKGDIPEGYSVSREKKERFSLILESASTNQTSMYLCASSWGGQTNTEAFFGQGTRLTVV.

The rearrangement links TRBV27 to TRBJ2-7; D not resolved. V was trimmed by 5 bases and J by 1 base, leaving 12 bases between them. Germline V gene data show CDR1 as MNHEY and CDR2 as SMNVEV (reference sequence). The CDR3 spans 14 residues. CDR3 in DNA: TGTGCCAGCAGTCCCGCGAGAAGGTCCTACGAGCAGTACTTC. Encoded protein: CASSPARRSYEQYF.